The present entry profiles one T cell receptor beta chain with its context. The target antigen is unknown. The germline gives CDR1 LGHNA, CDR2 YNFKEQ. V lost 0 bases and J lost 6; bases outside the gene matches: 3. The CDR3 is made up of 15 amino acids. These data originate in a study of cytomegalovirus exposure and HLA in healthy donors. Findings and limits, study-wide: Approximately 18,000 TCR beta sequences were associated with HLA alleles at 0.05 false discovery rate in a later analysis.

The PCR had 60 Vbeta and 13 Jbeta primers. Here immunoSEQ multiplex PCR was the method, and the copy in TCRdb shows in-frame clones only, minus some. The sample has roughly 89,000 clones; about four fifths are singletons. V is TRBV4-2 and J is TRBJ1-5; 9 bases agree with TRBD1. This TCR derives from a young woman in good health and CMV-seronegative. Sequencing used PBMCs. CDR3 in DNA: TGTGCCAGCAGCCAAGATATGACAGGGGGTCAGCCCCAGCATTTT. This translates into CASSQDMTGGQPQHF.